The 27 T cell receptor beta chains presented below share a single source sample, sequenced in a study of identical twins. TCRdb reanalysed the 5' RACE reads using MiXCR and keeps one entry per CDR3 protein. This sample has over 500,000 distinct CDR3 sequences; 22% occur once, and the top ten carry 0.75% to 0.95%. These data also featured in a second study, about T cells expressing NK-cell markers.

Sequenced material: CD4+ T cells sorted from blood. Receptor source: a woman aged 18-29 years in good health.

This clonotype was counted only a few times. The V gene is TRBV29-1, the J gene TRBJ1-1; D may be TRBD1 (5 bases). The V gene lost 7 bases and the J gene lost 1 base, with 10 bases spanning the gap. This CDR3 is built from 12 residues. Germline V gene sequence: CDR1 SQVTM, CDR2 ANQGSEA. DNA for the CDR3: TGCAGCGGGGGCGGATGGAACACTGAAGCTTTCTTT. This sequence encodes CSGGGWNTEAFF.

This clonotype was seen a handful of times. The CDR3 bases are TGTGCCAGCAGCCCCCGGACTAGCGGGTTTAAAAACATTCAGTACTTC. Protein product: CASSPRTSGFKNIQYF. The chain combines TRBV11-3 with TRBJ2-4; 11 bases fit TRBD2. V lost 5 bases and J lost 4; bases outside the gene matches: 7. The germline CDR1 and CDR2 sequences are SGHNT and YENEEA. The CDR3 spans 16 residues.

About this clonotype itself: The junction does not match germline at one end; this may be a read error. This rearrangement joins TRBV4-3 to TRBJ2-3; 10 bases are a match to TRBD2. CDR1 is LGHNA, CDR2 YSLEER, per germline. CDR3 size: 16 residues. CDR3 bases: TGCGCCATCAGCCAAGATCTAGCGGGGGCCGCAGATACGCAGTATTTT. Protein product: CAISQDLAGAADTQYF.

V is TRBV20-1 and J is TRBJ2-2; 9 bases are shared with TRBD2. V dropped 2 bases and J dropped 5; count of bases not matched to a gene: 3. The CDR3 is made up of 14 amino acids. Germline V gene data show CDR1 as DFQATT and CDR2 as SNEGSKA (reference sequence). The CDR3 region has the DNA TGCAGTGCTAGAAAAGCGGGAGGTACCGGGGAGCTGTTTTTT. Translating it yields CSARKAGGTGELFF.

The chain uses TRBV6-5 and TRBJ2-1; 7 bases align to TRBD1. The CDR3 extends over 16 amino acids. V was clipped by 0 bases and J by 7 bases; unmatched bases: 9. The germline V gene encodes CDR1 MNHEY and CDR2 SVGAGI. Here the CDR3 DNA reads TGTGCCAGCAGTTACTCGATGACAGGGCTTTTTAATGAGCAGTTCTTC. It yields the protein CASSYSMTGLFNEQFF.

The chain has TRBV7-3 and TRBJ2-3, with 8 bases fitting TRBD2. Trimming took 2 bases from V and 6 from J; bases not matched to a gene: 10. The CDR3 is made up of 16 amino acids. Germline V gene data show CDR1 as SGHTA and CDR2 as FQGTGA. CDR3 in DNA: TGTGCCAGCAGCTTATGGCCGGGGGGGCCCGGGGATACGCAGTATTTT. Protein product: CASSLWPGGPGDTQYF.

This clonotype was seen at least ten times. The CDR3: CASSAEGNTEAFF. The CDR3 nucleotides read TGTGCCAGCAGCGCGGAGGGGAACACTGAAGCTTTCTTT. V and J are TRBV9 and TRBJ1-1; D gene unclear. CDR3 length equals 13 residues. Germline CDR1 and CDR2: SGDLS and YYNGEE. Trimming left V 3 bases short and J 1 base short, with 7 bases between.

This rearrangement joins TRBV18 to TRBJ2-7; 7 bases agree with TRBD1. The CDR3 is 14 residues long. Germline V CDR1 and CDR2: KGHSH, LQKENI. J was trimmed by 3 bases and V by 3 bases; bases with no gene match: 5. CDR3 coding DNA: TGTGCCAGCTCACCGAAGGGGGCCCACTACGAGCAGTACTTC. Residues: CASSPKGAHYEQYF.

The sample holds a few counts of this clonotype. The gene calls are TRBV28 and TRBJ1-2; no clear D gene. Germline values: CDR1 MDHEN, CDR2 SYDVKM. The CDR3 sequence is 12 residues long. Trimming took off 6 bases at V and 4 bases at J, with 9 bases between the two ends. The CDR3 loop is CASRGSAYGYTF. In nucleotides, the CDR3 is TGTGCCAGCAGAGGGAGTGCCTATGGCTACACCTTC.

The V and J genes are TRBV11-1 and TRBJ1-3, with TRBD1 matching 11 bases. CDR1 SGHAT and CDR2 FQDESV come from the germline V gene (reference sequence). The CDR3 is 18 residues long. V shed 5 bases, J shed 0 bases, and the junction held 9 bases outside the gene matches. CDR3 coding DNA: TGTGCCAGCAGCCGACGGACAGGGGGCGTAAGCTCTGGAAACACCATATATTTT. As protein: CASSRRTGGVSSGNTIYF.

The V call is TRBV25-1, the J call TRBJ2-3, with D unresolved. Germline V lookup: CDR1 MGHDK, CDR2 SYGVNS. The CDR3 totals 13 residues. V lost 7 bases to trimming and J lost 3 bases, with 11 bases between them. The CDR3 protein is CASKITETDTQYF. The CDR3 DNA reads TGTGCCAGCAAGATTACAGAGACAGATACGCAGTATTTT.

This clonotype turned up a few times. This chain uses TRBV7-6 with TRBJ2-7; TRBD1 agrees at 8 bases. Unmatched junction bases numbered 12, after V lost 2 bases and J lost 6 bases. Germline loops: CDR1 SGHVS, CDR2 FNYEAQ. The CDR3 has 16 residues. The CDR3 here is CASSLLDGTGPSEQYF. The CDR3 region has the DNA TGTGCCAGCAGCTTACTCGATGGGACAGGTCCATCCGAGCAGTACTTC.

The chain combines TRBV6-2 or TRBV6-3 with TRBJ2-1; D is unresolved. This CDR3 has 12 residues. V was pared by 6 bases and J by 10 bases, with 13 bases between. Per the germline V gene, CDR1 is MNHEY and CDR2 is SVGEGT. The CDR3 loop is CASSPFGREQFF. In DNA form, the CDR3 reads TGTGCCAGCAGCCCATTCGGTAGGGAGCAGTTCTTC.

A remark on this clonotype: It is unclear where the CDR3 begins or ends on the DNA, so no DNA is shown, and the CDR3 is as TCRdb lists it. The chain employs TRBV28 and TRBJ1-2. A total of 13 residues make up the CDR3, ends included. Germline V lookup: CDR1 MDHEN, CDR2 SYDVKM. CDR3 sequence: CATRGTVFYGCTF.

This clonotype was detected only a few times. CDR3 nucleotide sequence: TGCAGCGTTTCGGGGGGGCCTAATGAAAAACTGTTTTTT. Protein: CSVSGGPNEKLFF. V and J are TRBV29-1 and TRBJ1-4, with TRBD1 as a possible D gene (6 bases). CDR1 and CDR2 (germline): SQVTM, ANQGSEA. Trimming left V 5 bases short and J 3 bases short, with 10 bases between. This CDR3 has 13 amino acids. The variable domain in full, with the rest retrieved from reference TRBV29-1 and TRBJ1-4, is SAVISQKPSRDICQRGTSLTIQCQVDSQVTMMFWYRQQPGQSLTLIATANQGSEATYESGFVIDKFPISRPNLTFSTLTVSNMSPEDSSIYLCSVSGGPNEKLFFGSGTQLSVL.

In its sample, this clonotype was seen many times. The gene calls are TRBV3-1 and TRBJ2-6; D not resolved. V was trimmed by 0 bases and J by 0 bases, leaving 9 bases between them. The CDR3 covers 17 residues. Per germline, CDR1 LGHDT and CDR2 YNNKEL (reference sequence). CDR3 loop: CASSQDSDSSGANVLTF. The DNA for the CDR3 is TGTGCCAGCAGCCAAGATTCTGACTCCTCTGGGGCCAACGTCCTGACTTTC.

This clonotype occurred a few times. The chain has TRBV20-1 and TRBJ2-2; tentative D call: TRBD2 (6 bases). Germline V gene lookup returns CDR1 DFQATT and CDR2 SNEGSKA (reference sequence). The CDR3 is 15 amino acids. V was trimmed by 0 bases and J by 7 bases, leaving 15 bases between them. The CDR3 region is CSAREGLARSGELFF. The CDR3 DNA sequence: TGCAGTGCTAGAGAGGGTCTAGCGAGGAGCGGGGAGCTGTTTTTT.

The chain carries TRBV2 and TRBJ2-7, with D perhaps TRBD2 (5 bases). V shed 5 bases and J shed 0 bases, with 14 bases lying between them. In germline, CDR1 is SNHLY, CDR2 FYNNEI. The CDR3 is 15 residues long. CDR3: CASSKSGAISYEQYF. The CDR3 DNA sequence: TGTGCCAGCAGTAAAAGCGGAGCCATCTCCTACGAGCAGTACTTC.

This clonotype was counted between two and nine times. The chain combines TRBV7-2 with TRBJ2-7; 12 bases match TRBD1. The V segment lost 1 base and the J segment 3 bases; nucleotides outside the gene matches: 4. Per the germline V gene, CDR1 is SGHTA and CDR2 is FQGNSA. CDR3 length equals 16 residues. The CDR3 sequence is CASSLVGTGGFYEQYF. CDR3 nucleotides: TGTGCCAGCAGCTTAGTAGGGACAGGGGGCTTCTACGAGCAGTACTTC.

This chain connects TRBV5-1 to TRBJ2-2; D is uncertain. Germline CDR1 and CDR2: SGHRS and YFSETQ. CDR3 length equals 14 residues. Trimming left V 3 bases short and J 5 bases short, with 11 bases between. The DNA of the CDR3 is TGCGCCAGCAGCTACGCACAGAGTACCGGGGAGCTGTTTTTT. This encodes CASSYAQSTGELFF.

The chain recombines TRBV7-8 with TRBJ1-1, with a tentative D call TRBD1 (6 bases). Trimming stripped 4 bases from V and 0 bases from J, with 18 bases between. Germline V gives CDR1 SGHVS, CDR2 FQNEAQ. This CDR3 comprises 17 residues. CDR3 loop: CASSYKRGGHMNTEAFF. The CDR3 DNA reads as TGTGCCAGCAGCTATAAGCGGGGGGGCCACATGAACACTGAAGCTTTCTTT.

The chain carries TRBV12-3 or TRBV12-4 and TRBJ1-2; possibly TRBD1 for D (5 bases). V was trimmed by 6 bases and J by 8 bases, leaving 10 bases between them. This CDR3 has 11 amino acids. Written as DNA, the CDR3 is TGTGCCAGCAGCTACAGGAAAGGCTACACCTTC. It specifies CASSYRKGYTF.

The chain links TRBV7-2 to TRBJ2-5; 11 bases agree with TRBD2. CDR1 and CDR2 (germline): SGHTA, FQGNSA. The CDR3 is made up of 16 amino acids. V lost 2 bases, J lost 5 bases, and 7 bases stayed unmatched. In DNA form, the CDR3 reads TGTGCCAGCAGCTTAAGGGCTAGCGGGAGGTGGGAGACCCAGTACTTC. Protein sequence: CASSLRASGRWETQYF.

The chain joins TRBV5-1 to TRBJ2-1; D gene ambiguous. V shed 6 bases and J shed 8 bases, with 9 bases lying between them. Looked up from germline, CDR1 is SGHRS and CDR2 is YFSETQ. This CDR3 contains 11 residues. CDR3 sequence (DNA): TGCGCCAGCATGAAGGTGGATGAGCAGTTCTTC. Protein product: CASMKVDEQFF.

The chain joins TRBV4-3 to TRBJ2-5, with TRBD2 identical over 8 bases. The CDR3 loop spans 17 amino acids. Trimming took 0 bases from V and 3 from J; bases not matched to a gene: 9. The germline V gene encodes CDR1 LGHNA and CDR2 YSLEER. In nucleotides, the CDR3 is TGCGCCAGCAGCCAAGATCCCCCGGGAGGGCCCGAAGAGACCCAGTACTTC. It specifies CASSQDPPGGPEETQYF.

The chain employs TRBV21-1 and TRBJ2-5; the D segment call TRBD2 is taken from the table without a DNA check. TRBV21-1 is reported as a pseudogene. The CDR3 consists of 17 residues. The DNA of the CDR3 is TGTGCCAGCAGCAATAAAGAGCGGGAGGGCCTTCAAGAGACCCAGTACTTC. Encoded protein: CASSNKEREGLQETQYF.

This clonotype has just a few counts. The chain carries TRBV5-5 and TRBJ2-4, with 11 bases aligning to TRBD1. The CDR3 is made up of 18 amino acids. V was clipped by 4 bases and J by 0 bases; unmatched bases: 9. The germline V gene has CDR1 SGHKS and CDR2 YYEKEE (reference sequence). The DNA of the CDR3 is TGTGCCAGCAGCGGAGGACAGGGGGCCCCTCTAGCCAAAAACATTCAGTACTTC. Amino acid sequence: CASSGGQGAPLAKNIQYF.